This T cell receptor beta chain was documented in a study of T cells in localized non-small cell lung cancer. On this clone: Its antigen remains unknown.

TCRdb's table, derived via immunoSEQ multiplex PCR, lists solely in-frame clones and lacks some. The sample records 2,000 to 2,500 clones, around 35% being singletons. The V end lost 2 bases, the J end lost 8 bases, and 16 bases lay between the germline ends. The V gene's germline CDR1 is KGHSH and CDR2 LQKENI. CDR3 length equals 15 residues. Findings and limits, study-wide: T cell clonality was highest in uninvolved adjacent lung, above tumor. Because researchers sequenced only one region of the tumor, heterogeneity is still possible.

The sequence came from a male donor aged 60 or older with stage I lung adenocarcinoma. The V and J genes are TRBV18 and TRBJ2-1, with a tentative D call TRBD2 (7 bases). Sequenced material: normal lung tissue next to the tumor, taken before any cancer treatment. The CDR3 bases are TGTGCCAGCTCACCATTGGGGGGGCCCCTGGATGAGCAGTTCTTC. Translating gives CASSPLGGPLDEQFF.